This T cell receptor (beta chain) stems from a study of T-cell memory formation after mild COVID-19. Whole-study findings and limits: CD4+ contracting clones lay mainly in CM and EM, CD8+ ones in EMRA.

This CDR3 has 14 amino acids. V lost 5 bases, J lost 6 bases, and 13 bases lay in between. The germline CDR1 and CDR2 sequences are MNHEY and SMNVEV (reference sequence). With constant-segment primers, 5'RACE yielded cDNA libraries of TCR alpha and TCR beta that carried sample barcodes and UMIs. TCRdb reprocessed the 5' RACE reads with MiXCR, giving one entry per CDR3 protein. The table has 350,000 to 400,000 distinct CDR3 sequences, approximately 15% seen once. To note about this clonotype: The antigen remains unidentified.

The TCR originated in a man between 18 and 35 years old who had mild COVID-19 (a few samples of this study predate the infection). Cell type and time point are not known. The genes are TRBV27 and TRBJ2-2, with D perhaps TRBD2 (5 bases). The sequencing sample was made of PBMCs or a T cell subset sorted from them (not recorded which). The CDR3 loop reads CASSGGPVPGELFF. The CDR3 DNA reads TGTGCCAGCAGTGGCGGGCCGGTGCCCGGGGAGCTGTTTTTT.